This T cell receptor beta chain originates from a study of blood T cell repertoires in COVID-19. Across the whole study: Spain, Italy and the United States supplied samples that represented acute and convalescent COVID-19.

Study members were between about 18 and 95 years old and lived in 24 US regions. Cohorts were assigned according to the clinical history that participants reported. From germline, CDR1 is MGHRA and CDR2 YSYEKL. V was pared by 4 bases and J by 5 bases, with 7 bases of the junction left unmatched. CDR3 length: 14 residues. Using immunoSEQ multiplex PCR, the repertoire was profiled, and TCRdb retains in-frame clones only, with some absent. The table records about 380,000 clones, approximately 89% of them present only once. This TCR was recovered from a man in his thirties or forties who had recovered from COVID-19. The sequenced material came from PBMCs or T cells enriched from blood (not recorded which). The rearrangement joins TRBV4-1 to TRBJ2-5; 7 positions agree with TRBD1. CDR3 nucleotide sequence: TGCGCCAGCAGCCTACAGGGGATCGGCGAGACCCAGTACTTC. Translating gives CASSLQGIGETQYF.